The next 18 T cell receptor beta chains were all read from a single sample in a study of identical twins. TCRdb ran MiXCR on the 5' RACE reads and lists one entry per CDR3 protein. The top ten clones hold about 0.27% of a sample with 1,800,000 or so distinct CDR3 sequences, 32% of them seen once. The material sequenced was cord blood. The receptors were gathered from a newborn girl in good health.

This chain connects TRBV6-5 to TRBJ1-1, with D tentatively TRBD1 (5 bases). Trimming took off 0 bases at V and 8 bases at J, with 16 bases between the two ends. Germline assignment: CDR1 MNHEY and CDR2 SVGAGI. The CDR3 runs 15 residues. The CDR3, as DNA: TGTGCCAGCAGTTACTCCTCACATCACCGGACAGAAGCTTTCTTT. Protein product: CASSYSSHHRTEAFF.

This clonotype was observed many times. This chain uses TRBV4-1 with TRBJ2-7, with a weak D call TRBD2 (6 bases). Trimming left V 6 bases short and J 2 bases short, with 11 bases between. The CDR3 runs to 13 residues. The germline gives CDR1 MGHRA, CDR2 YSYEKL. This CDR3 is CASRKTGAYEQYF. CDR3 sequence (DNA): TGCGCCAGCAGGAAGACGGGAGCCTACGAGCAGTACTTC.

The V gene is TRBV6-2 or TRBV6-3, the J gene TRBJ1-1; a weak D match, TRBD1 (6 bases). This CDR3 is 16 amino acids long. The V and J ends lost 7 bases and 3 bases respectively, with 21 bases between them. Germline V gene sequence: CDR1 MNHEY, CDR2 SVGEGT. The DNA of the CDR3 is TGTGCCAGCACCTACCACGGGGGGCGAAGAGACACTGAAGCTTTCTTT. Amino acid sequence: CASTYHGGRRDTEAFF.

The rearrangement links TRBV4-2 to TRBJ1-1, with D uncertain. CDR1 and CDR2 (germline): LGHNA, YNFKEQ. The CDR3 is 14 residues long. Between the trimmed V and J ends, which lost 0 bases and 3 bases, there was a span of 8 bases. The CDR3 DNA follows: TGTGCCAGCAGCCAAGACAGGAGGCACACTGAAGCTTTCTTT. Translation: CASSQDRRHTEAFF.

This clonotype has more than one count but fewer than ten. V gene TRBV2 combines with J gene TRBJ2-1, with D perhaps TRBD2 (10 bases). The CDR3 covers 19 residues. Germline CDR1 reads SNHLY; CDR2 reads FYNNEI. Trimming shortened V by 7 bases and J by 1 base, and 26 bases separated the two germline ends. CDR3: CASMGQGASGSPSYNEQFF. CDR3 DNA: TGTGCCAGCATGGGACAGGGAGCTAGCGGGAGTCCGTCCTACAATGAGCAGTTCTTC. Complete variable domain (other parts from reference TRBV2 and TRBJ2-1): EPEVTQTPSHQVTQMGQEVILRCVPISNHLYFYWYRQILGQKVEFLVSFYNNEISEKSEIFDDQFSVERPDGSNFTLKIRSTKLEDSAMYFCASMGQGASGSPSYNEQFFGPGTRLTVL.

This clonotype has a handful of counts. The genes are TRBV6-5 and TRBJ2-1, with 15 bases fitting TRBD2. After removal of 5 bases from V and 8 bases from J, the junction contained 4 bases not matched to a gene. This CDR3 is 15 amino acids long. Germline-derived CDR1 and CDR2 are MNHEY and SVGAGI. The CDR3 here is CASSRTSGRAYEQFF. The DNA of the CDR3 is TGTGCCAGCAGTCGGACTAGCGGGAGGGCCTATGAGCAGTTCTTC.

J is TRBJ2-5 and V is TRBV20-1; maybe TRBD1 (5 bases). V lost 5 bases and J lost 2, with 15 bases in between. This CDR3 region has 14 residues. The V gene's germline CDR1 is DFQATT and CDR2 SNEGSKA (reference sequence). The chain's CDR3 is CSAPRQKKQETQYF. In DNA form, the CDR3 reads TGCAGTGCTCCCCGACAGAAAAAGCAAGAGACCCAGTACTTC.

This clonotype was recorded a few times. The rearrangement joins TRBV29-1 to TRBJ2-1; D is unresolved. The CDR3 is 14 residues long. V was trimmed by 4 bases and J by 3 bases, leaving 13 bases between them. Per the germline V gene, CDR1 is SQVTM and CDR2 is ANQGSEA. Written as DNA, the CDR3 is TGCAGCGTTGGGTACGACGCCCGCTACAATGAGCAGTTCTTC. Amino acids: CSVGYDARYNEQFF.

Remarks on this clonotype: Germline is not matched at one junction end, which may reflect a read error. The V call is TRBV10-2, the J call TRBJ2-1; TRBD2 matches 11 bases. The CDR3 runs 22 residues. Germline CDR1 and CDR2: WSHSY and SAAADI. CDR3 nucleotide sequence: TGCGCCAGCAGTGATGTGTCTGGGGGTCCGGGACTAGCGGTTTTTCGCTACAATGGGCAGTTCTTC. Residues: CASSDVSGGPGLAVFRYNGQFF.

V and J are TRBV12-3 or TRBV12-4 and TRBJ2-3; D not certain. V lost 3 bases and J 0 bases, leaving 13 bases between the germline ends. This CDR3 spans 16 amino acids. The CDR3 DNA sequence: TGTGCCAGCAGTTTTCCCGAGGAGTTGAGCACAGATACGCAGTATTTT. This codes for CASSFPEELSTDTQYF.

This clonotype appeared a few times. The genes are TRBV20-1 and TRBJ1-2; D remains unclear. Trimming cost V 5 bases and J 4 bases, with 23 bases left between them. Germline values: CDR1 DFQATT, CDR2 SNEGSKA (reference sequence). The CDR3 has 16 residues. CDR3 residues: CSAQTIWTAPSYGYTF. CDR3 DNA: TGCAGTGCTCAGACAATTTGGACGGCTCCCTCCTATGGCTACACCTTC.

The chain joins TRBV7-6 to TRBJ2-1, with 10 bases lining up with TRBD1. Trimming at V came to 4 bases and at J to 3 bases, leaving 12 bases not matched to a gene. CDR3 size: 18 residues. Germline CDR1 SGHVS, CDR2 FNYEAQ. CDR3 loop: CASSSLRKTGGIYNEQFF. Written as DNA, the CDR3 is TGTGCCAGCAGCTCCCTGAGGAAGACAGGGGGCATCTACAATGAGCAGTTCTTC.

This sequence joins TRBV6-2 or TRBV6-3 and TRBJ1-1; D remains unclear. Germline CDR1 is MNHEY and CDR2 is SVGEGT. The V gene lost 2 bases and the J gene lost 10 bases, with 11 bases spanning the gap. The CDR3 totals 12 residues. The CDR3 region is CASSYDGGRAFF. The CDR3 DNA follows: TGTGCCAGCAGTTACGATGGAGGGCGAGCTTTCTTT.

This clonotype was recorded a few times. This rearrangement joins TRBV15 to TRBJ2-7; TRBD1 matches at 11 bases. V trimming: 0 bases; J trimming: 3 bases; junction bases outside the gene matches: 1. Germline CDR1 reads LNHNV; CDR2 reads YYDKDF (reference sequence). The CDR3 has 15 residues. CDR3 sequence reads: CATSRDGTGGYEQYF. CDR3 DNA sequence: TGTGCCACCAGCAGAGATGGGACAGGGGGCTACGAGCAGTACTTC.

The chain uses TRBV12-3 or TRBV12-4 and TRBJ2-2; D unclear. V shed 6 bases and J shed 0 bases, with 8 bases lying between them. This CDR3 has 14 residues. The CDR3 sequence is CASRAVANTGELFF. Here the CDR3 DNA reads TGTGCCAGCAGGGCAGTGGCGAACACCGGGGAGCTGTTTTTT.

The chain joins TRBV12-3 or TRBV12-4 to TRBJ2-5; 7 positions match TRBD1. CDR3 length: 14 amino acids. With V trimmed by 5 bases and J by 0 bases, 3 bases remained unmatched. CDR3 in DNA: TGTGCCAGCAGTAAGGGACAGCACCAAGAGACCCAGTACTTC. This encodes CASSKGQHQETQYF.

This chain uses TRBV29-1 with TRBJ2-3; either TRBD1 or TRBD2 may fit D (5 bases each). The CDR3 spans 13 residues. Germline values: CDR1 SQVTM, CDR2 ANQGSEA. Trimming removed 7 bases at V and 0 bases at J, with 11 bases between. DNA of the CDR3: TGCAGCGGCCGGGACGGCAGCACAGATACGCAGTATTTT. It encodes CSGRDGSTDTQYF.

The rearrangement uses TRBV5-1 and TRBJ2-1; possibly TRBD2 for D (6 bases). The ends were cut back, 3 bases at V and 6 bases at J, with 16 bases in the middle. The CDR3 spans 15 residues. Germline CDR1 reads SGHRS; CDR2 reads YFSETQ. The CDR3 coding sequence is TGCGCCAGCAGCTCCGGCTTAGTGGGAGGCAATGAGCAGTTCTTC. As protein: CASSSGLVGGNEQFF.